A single sample is the source of the 30 T cell receptor beta chains below, sequenced in a study of T cells in Graves' hyperthyroidism and ophthalmopathy. RNA transcripts were the template for amplifying TCR beta CDR3 regions. First-round RT-PCR of the TCR CDR3 relied on the HTBI primer set. TCRdb reprocessed the multiplex PCR reads with MiXCR, giving one entry per CDR3 protein. The data hold about 350,000 distinct CDR3 sequences, with roughly 18% observed a single time. The sample comprised blood. These receptors were taken from a woman in her 40s with Graves' ophthalmopathy.

This chain connects TRBV6-5 to TRBJ1-1; no definite D call. The V and J ends lost 4 bases and 0 bases respectively, with 9 bases between them. Germline CDR1 reads MNHEY; CDR2 reads SVGAGI. The CDR3 length is 14 residues. CDR3 in DNA: TGTGCCAGCAGTTCCCCCGATATGAACACTGAAGCTTTCTTT. It is translated as CASSSPDMNTEAFF.

This clonotype was detected ten times or more. The V gene is TRBV28, the J gene TRBJ1-6; TRBD1 aligns across 9 bases. The CDR3 has 15 residues. Germline-derived CDR1 and CDR2 are MDHEN and SYDVKM. The junction had 9 bases not matched to a gene; V was cut back by 8 bases and J by 7 bases. The CDR3 nucleotides are TGTGCCAGCGTATCCGGGACAGGGATGAATTCACCCCTCCACTTT. Translated, it gives CASVSGTGMNSPLHF.

This clonotype was found many times. This chain connects TRBV20-1 to TRBJ2-5; 10 bases match TRBD2. The CDR3 sequence is 17 residues long. Trimming removed 0 bases from V and 4 bases from J; junction bases left unmatched: 11. Germline V lookup: CDR1 DFQATT, CDR2 SNEGSKA (reference sequence). The CDR3 region has the DNA TGCAGTGCTAGAGATCTTGTGCCTAGCGGGAGACTAGAGACCCAGTACTTC. This codes for CSARDLVPSGRLETQYF.

This clonotype appeared many times. The rearrangement links TRBV28 to TRBJ2-5; D assignment may be TRBD1 or TRBD2 (6 bases each). V lost 2 bases and J 4 bases, leaving 14 bases between the germline ends. The CDR3 totals 15 residues. The germline gives CDR1 MDHEN, CDR2 SYDVKM. CDR3 DNA: TGTGCCAGCAGTTTAGCCGACAGGAGGGCAGAGACCCAGTACTTC. Its protein is CASSLADRRAETQYF. The whole variable domain, remainder taken from reference TRBV28 and TRBJ2-5, is DVKVTQSSRYLVKRTGEKVFLECVQDMDHENMFWYRQDPGLGLRLIYFSYDVKMKEKGDIPEGYSVSREKKERFSLILESASTNQTSMYLCASSLADRRAETQYFGPGTRLLVL.

V gene TRBV20-1 combines with J gene TRBJ2-7; D may be TRBD1 (6 bases). This CDR3 spans 12 amino acids. Germline V gene sequence: CDR1 DFQATT, CDR2 SNEGSKA (reference sequence). The ends were cut back, 7 bases at V and 0 bases at J, with 10 bases in the middle. The CDR3 region is CSVGGSSYEQYF. The CDR3, as DNA: TGCAGTGTTGGGGGCAGCTCCTACGAGCAGTACTTC.

This clonotype was found many times. The chain employs TRBV10-3 and TRBJ2-7; possibly TRBD1 for D (6 bases). From germline, CDR1 is ENHRY and CDR2 SYGVKD. The CDR3 contains 16 residues. The V end lost 2 bases, the J end lost 5 bases, and 19 bases lay between the germline ends. CDR3 in amino acids: CAISEKVDGRGNEQYF. CDR3 nucleotides: TGTGCCATCAGTGAGAAGGTAGACGGCAGGGGAAACGAGCAGTACTTC.

This clonotype was observed many times. The chain couples TRBV5-1 to TRBJ1-1, with a possible D match to TRBD1 (5 bases). Germline-derived CDR1 and CDR2 are SGHRS and YFSETQ. The CDR3 sequence is 15 residues long. The V and J ends lost 4 bases and 5 bases respectively, with 18 bases between them. CDR3 DNA: TGCGCCAGCAGCCTATACACTGGGGGGGGAACTGAAGCTTTCTTT. Amino acid sequence: CASSLYTGGGTEAFF.

This clonotype has a handful of counts. The CDR3 nucleotides read TGTGCCAGCAGTTACTCCCTTGACAGGGGAGGGAATACGAACACTGAAGCTTTCTTT. Its translation: CASSYSLDRGGNTNTEAFF. The V and J genes are TRBV6-2 or TRBV6-3 and TRBJ1-1, with TRBD1 matching 8 bases. The CDR3 loop spans 19 amino acids. J was trimmed by 1 base and V by 0 bases; bases with no gene match: 13. Germline values: CDR1 MNHEY, CDR2 SVGEGT.

The chain links TRBV6-5 to TRBJ1-1; the D is unclear. V shed 2 bases and J shed 5 bases, with 9 bases lying between them. Germline assignment: CDR1 MNHEY and CDR2 SVGAGI. The CDR3 totals 13 residues. CDR3 bases: TGTGCCAGCAGTTACATGGGGTTGACTGAAGCTTTCTTT. Amino acids: CASSYMGLTEAFF.

This clonotype was counted ten times or more. The rearrangement links TRBV28 to TRBJ1-2; maybe TRBD1 (6 bases). V was clipped by 1 base and J by 7 bases, with 10 bases between them. Per germline, CDR1 MDHEN and CDR2 SYDVKM. The CDR3 runs 13 residues. CDR3 protein: CASSLSGVGGYTF. In DNA form, the CDR3 reads TGTGCCAGCAGTTTATCAGGGGTAGGTGGCTACACCTTC.

V and J are TRBV6-5 and TRBJ2-7; D is possibly TRBD1 (5 bases). V was cut by 0 bases and J by 3 bases, with 12 bases left in between. CDR3 length equals 15 residues. Germline CDR1 reads MNHEY; CDR2 reads SVGAGI. DNA of the CDR3: TGTGCCAGCAGTTACTCGATAGGCCAGGGCTACGAGCAGTACTTC. Translating it yields CASSYSIGQGYEQYF.

In its sample, this clonotype was seen many times. The chain couples TRBV12-3 or TRBV12-4 to TRBJ1-6; D remains unclear. Trimming pared 3 bases from V and 7 bases from J, leaving 10 bases between. The CDR3 is 14 amino acids. The CDR3 loop reads CASSLTAPNSPLHF. CDR3 nucleotides: TGTGCCAGCAGTTTGACGGCACCGAATTCACCCCTCCACTTT.

Ten or more counts support this clonotype. CDR3: CASSPLGGTYAKETQYF. The CDR3 DNA reads as TGTGCCAGCAGCCCTTTGGGGGGGACTTACGCCAAAGAGACCCAGTACTTC. The chain combines TRBV7-6 with TRBJ2-5; 7 nucleotides agree with TRBD2. The CDR3 length is 17 residues. V was clipped by 5 bases and J by 3 bases; unmatched bases: 15. CDR1 is SGHVS, CDR2 FNYEAQ, per germline.

This clonotype was seen repeatedly, ten times or more. The chain links TRBV4-3 to TRBJ2-5; 10 bases are a match to TRBD2. Germline lookup yields CDR1 LGHNA and CDR2 YSLEER. J was trimmed by 2 bases and V by 1 base; bases with no gene match: 1. The CDR3 runs 15 residues. CDR3 coding DNA: TGCGCCAGCAGCCAAGGTAGCGGGAGGCAAGAGACCCAGTACTTC. It codes for CASSQGSGRQETQYF.

In this sample, this clonotype turned up many times. Here the CDR3 DNA reads TGTGCCAGCATTACTCACACCGGGGAGCTGTTTTTT. Residues: CASITHTGELFF. This chain joins TRBV6-5 and TRBJ2-2; D unclear. The CDR3 runs 12 residues. V was shortened by 7 bases and J by 3 bases, with 6 bases between the two germline ends. CDR1 and CDR2 from the germline V gene are MNHEY and SVGAGI.

This clonotype has at least ten counts. The CDR3 nucleotides read TGTGCCAGCAGCCAGGGACAGTTCTCTGGAAACACCATATATTTT. Translating it yields CASSQGQFSGNTIYF. The chain is built from TRBV7-6 and TRBJ1-3; 7 nucleotides agree with TRBD1. Germline loops: CDR1 SGHVS, CDR2 FNYEAQ. V lost 5 bases to trimming and J lost 0 bases; unmatched junction nucleotides: 4. There are 15 residues in the CDR3.

This clonotype was seen at least ten times. This clone may be a read error of a much larger clone one base away. V gene TRBV12-3 or TRBV12-4 combines with J gene TRBJ1-1; TRBD1 might be the D (5 bases). Trimming shortened V by 6 bases and J by 3 bases, and 14 bases separated the two germline ends. The CDR3 is 14 residues long. CDR3 residues: CASRFRAGDTEAFF. The CDR3 DNA sequence: TGTGCCAGCAGGTTCAGGGCGGGGGACACTGAAGCTTTCTTT.

In its sample, this clonotype was seen many times. The V call is TRBV10-3, the J call TRBJ1-3; the match to TRBD1 covers 10 bases. Germline V gene sequence: CDR1 ENHRY, CDR2 SYGVKD. V lost 11 bases and J lost 2; bases outside the gene matches: 3. The CDR3 has 13 amino acids. CDR3 sequence: CASGTGAGNTIYF. As DNA, the CDR3 is TGTGCCTCCGGGACAGGGGCTGGAAACACCATATATTTT.

There are many counts of this clonotype. The rearrangement links TRBV7-2 to TRBJ2-5; D may match TRBD1 or TRBD2 (5 bases each). Germline V lookup: CDR1 SGHTA, CDR2 FQGNSA. The CDR3 spans 14 residues. V was clipped by 2 bases and J by 4 bases, with 11 bases between them. As DNA, the CDR3 is TGTGCCAGCAGCTTACACGGGACGGGAGAGACCCAGTACTTC. Residues: CASSLHGTGETQYF. Based on the CDR3 plus reference TRBV7-2 and TRBJ2-5, the full variable domain is GAGVSQSPSNKVTEKGKDVELRCDPISGHTALYWYRQSLGQGLEFLIYFQGNSAPDKSGLPSDRFSAERTGGSVSTLTIQRTQQEDSAVYLCASSLHGTGETQYFGPGTRLLVL.

The V call is TRBV27, the J call TRBJ2-1, with D hard to call. Germline V CDR1 and CDR2: MNHEY, SMNVEV (reference sequence). Trimming shortened V by 3 bases and J by 5 bases, and 8 bases separated the two germline ends. CDR3 length: 13 residues. Written as DNA, the CDR3 is TGTGCCAGCAGTTTTTCTAGGGACAATGAGCAGTTCTTC. This codes for CASSFSRDNEQFF.

The genes are TRBV12-5 and TRBJ1-1; possible D gene TRBD1, 6 bases. The V end lost 8 bases, the J end lost 0 bases, and 13 bases lay between the germline ends. The CDR3 extends over 14 amino acids. Germline V gene data show CDR1 as LGHNT and CDR2 as FRNRAP. CDR3 region: CASRGGPLNTEAFF. The DNA for the CDR3 is TGTGCTAGTAGAGGGGGGCCCTTGAACACTGAAGCTTTCTTT.

V gene TRBV9 combines with J gene TRBJ2-7; D not certain. V lost 1 base to trimming and J lost 0 bases, with 14 bases between them. Germline V gene sequence: CDR1 SGDLS, CDR2 YYNGEE. The CDR3 consists of 16 residues. The CDR3 loop is CASSVTPKALSYEQYF. CDR3 in DNA: TGTGCCAGCAGCGTAACTCCGAAGGCCCTCTCCTACGAGCAGTACTTC.

This chain connects TRBV20-1 to TRBJ1-1; no clear D gene. The CDR3 has 13 amino acids. Trimming left V 3 bases short and J 1 base short, with 9 bases between. Germline V gene sequence: CDR1 DFQATT, CDR2 SNEGSKA (reference sequence). The CDR3 coding sequence is TGCAGTGCTAGGGCAGCGAGGAACACTGAAGCTTTCTTT. Translating gives CSARAARNTEAFF.

This clonotype was seen a few times. The chain joins TRBV6-4 to TRBJ2-1; no reliable D call. The CDR3 has 13 amino acids. CDR1 and CDR2 (germline): MRHNA, SNTAGT. Trimming removed 4 bases from V and 7 bases from J, with 11 bases in between. In nucleotides, the CDR3 is TGTGCCAGCAGTGCGGACCCCTGGAATGAGCAGTTCTTC. This gives the protein CASSADPWNEQFF.

This clonotype was observed once. Since a much larger clone is just one base distant, this may be a read error. Because the CDR3 is missing its conserved closing phenylalanine or tryptophan, this is likely a read error. V is TRBV10-3 and J is TRBJ2-7; D unclear. CDR3 length equals 13 residues. CDR1 is ENHRY and CDR2 is SYGVKD in the germline V gene. With 1 base removed from V and 3 bases from J, the gap between germline ends came to 7 bases. CDR3 in DNA: TGTGCCATCAGTGAGTTCTACAGCTACGAGCAGTACTAC. It encodes CAISEFYSYEQYY.

This clonotype occurred many times. A read error may produce the germline difference seen at one junction end. V usage is TRBV6-1 and J usage is TRBJ2-2; D possibly matches TRBD1 or TRBD2 (5 bases each). Per germline, CDR1 MNHNS and CDR2 SASEGT. This CDR3 is 14 amino acids long. CDR3 residues: CANSGTLNTGELFF. CDR3 DNA: TGTGCCAACAGTGGGACGTTGAACACCGGGGAGCTGTTTTTT.

This clonotype has ten or more counts. The rearrangement links TRBV4-1 to TRBJ2-2; no clear D gene. The CDR3 consists of 15 residues. Germline V CDR1 and CDR2: MGHRA, YSYEKL. V lost 0 bases and J 5 bases, leaving 10 bases between the germline ends. CDR3 nucleotide sequence: TGCGCCAGCAGCCAAGACTTAGGTCGGACCGGGGAGCTGTTTTTT. Amino acid sequence: CASSQDLGRTGELFF.

As to this clonotype: Being one base from a much bigger clone, this may be a read error. The chain joins TRBV4-3 to TRBJ1-1; D may be TRBD1 (5 bases). Germline V gives CDR1 LGHNA, CDR2 YSLEER. The CDR3 loop spans 15 amino acids. The DNA of the CDR3 is TGCGCCAGCAGCCAAGCCCAGGGTCGGCACACTGAAGCTTCCTTT. It is translated as CASSQAQGRHTEASF.

This clonotype has at least ten counts. The chain combines TRBV28 with TRBJ2-3; 7 nucleotides match TRBD2. The J segment lost 1 base and the V segment lost 11 bases, leaving 12 bases of the junction unmatched. The germline V gene encodes CDR1 MDHEN and CDR2 SYDVKM. This CDR3 has 15 residues. CDR3 protein: CAYSRTSGGTDTQYF. For the CDR3, the DNA is TGTGCCTACTCGAGGACCAGCGGGGGCACAGATACGCAGTATTTT.

There are many counts of this clonotype. The chain carries TRBV11-2 and TRBJ2-5; D gene uncertain. The CDR3 runs 12 residues. Between the trimmed V and J ends, which lost 2 bases and 5 bases, there was a span of 6 bases. Germline loops: CDR1 SGHAT, CDR2 FQNNGV. CDR3 in amino acids: CASSLFWETQYF. Written as DNA, the CDR3 is TGTGCCAGCAGCTTATTCTGGGAGACCCAGTACTTC.